The source of this T cell receptor (beta chain) is a study of T cell responses to AZD1222 COVID-19 vaccine. Broader study findings: The study sampled repertoires only after the peak T cell response.

The CDR3 contains 15 residues. Germline V gene lookup returns CDR1 SGHDT and CDR2 YYEEEE. Trimming took 3 bases from V and 7 from J; bases not matched to a gene: 8. The assay was immunoSEQ multiplex PCR, and TCRdb's table has in-frame clones only and misses some. The sample lists more than 50,000 clones; 79% were seen once. For this clone: As yet, its antigen is unknown.

The rearrangement uses TRBV5-6 and TRBJ1-4; 8 bases agree with TRBD1. The TCR originated in an adult in good health. The material was peripheral blood, obtained on day 0 of MenACWY control vaccination. The CDR3 spells CASSSRTGWSEKLFF. CDR3 nucleotide sequence: TGTGCCAGCAGCTCTCGGACAGGGTGGAGTGAAAAACTGTTTTTT. Drawing the rest from reference TRBV5-6 and TRBJ1-4, the complete variable domain is DAGVTQSPTHLIKTRGQQVTLRCSPKSGHDTVSWYQQALGQGPQFIFQYYEEEERQRGNFPDRFSGHQFPNYSSELNVNALLLGDSALYLCASSSRTGWSEKLFFGSGTQLSVL.